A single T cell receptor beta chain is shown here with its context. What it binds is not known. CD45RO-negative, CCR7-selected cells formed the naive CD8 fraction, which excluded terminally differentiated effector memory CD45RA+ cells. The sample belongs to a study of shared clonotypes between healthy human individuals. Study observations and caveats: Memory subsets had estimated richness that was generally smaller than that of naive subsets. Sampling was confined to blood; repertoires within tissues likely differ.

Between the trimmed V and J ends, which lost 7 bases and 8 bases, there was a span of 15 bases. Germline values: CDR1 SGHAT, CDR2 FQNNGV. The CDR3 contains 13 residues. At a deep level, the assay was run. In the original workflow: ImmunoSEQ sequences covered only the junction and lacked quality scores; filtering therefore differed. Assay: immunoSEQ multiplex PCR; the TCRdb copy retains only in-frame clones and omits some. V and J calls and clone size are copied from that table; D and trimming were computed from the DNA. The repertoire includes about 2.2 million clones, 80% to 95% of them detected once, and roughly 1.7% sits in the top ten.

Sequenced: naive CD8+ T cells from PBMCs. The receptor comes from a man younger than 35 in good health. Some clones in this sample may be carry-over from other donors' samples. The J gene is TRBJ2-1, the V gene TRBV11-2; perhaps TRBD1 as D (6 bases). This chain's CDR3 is CASNVQGVDEQFF. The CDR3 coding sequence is TGTGCCAGCAATGTACAGGGAGTCGATGAGCAGTTCTTC.